This T cell receptor (beta chain) comes out of a study of Ad26.COV2.S vaccination and SARS-CoV-2 variants. Study-wide background: The donor was enrolled in the Ad26.COV2.S arm of the COV1001 trial. Study-level findings and limits: Participants given vaccine showed non-spike TCR breadth similar to that of placebo recipients.

Treatment given: roughly 20 received Ad26.COV2.S at low or high dose, single or two shots; about 5 received placebo; per-sample allocation not given. Specimen acquisition occurred on day 63 following the initial vaccine or placebo injection. Turning to this clone: Its antigen is not identified.

This table comes from immunoSEQ multiplex PCR, and its TCRdb copy is limited to in-frame clones, with some not included. The sample carries hundreds of thousands of clones, about 85% recorded once. V gave up 9 bases and J gave up 2 bases, with 11 bases separating them. Per germline, CDR1 LGHDT and CDR2 YNNKEL (reference sequence). The CDR3 is 12 residues long. Source: peripheral blood, taken in a trial of Ad26.COV2.S vaccine versus placebo. The chain has TRBV3-1 (or the pseudogene TRBV3-2) and TRBJ2-7; D may be TRBD1 (6 bases). The receptor's source is a person aged 18-60 years who received the Ad26.COV2.S COVID-19 vaccine or a placebo. The CDR3 DNA reads as TGTGCCAGTCAAAACAGGGCCTACGAGCAGTACTTC. Encoded protein: CASQNRAYEQYF.